This TCR beta chain was obtained from a study of CD8 T cells in ankylosing spondylitis. This clonotype was seen only a few times. V dropped 6 bases and J dropped 5 bases, with 7 bases sitting between them. The CDR3 loop spans 11 amino acids. Library preparation for TCR beta used quantitative 5'-RACE with molecular barcodes. MiXCR, applied by TCRdb to the 5' RACE reads, yields one record per CDR3 protein. The table has approximately 150,000 distinct CDR3 sequences, approximately 10% seen once. The specimen sequenced was blood, either unsorted or a sorted T cell fraction (not recorded which). The sequence was obtained from a female donor with ankylosing spondylitis or in good health (not recorded which). The J gene is TRBJ2-5, the V gene TRBV12-3 or TRBV12-4, with unresolved D. The chain's CDR3 is CASRGMETQYF. Written as DNA, the CDR3 is TGTGCCAGCAGGGGTATGGAGACCCAGTACTTC.